The clone carrying this TCR beta chain was seen only once. The record originates from a study of blood T cell repertoires in COVID-19. Looking at the study overall: The study drew acute and convalescent COVID-19 samples from the United States, Italy and Spain. PBMCs, B-cell-depleted T cells, or T cells provided the cDNA or gDNA that made up the material.

Source study methods: Amplification of reference gene primers was used by the study to estimate nucleated cell counts. Sequenced by immunoSEQ multiplex PCR; TCRdb stores in-frame clones only, minus some. V, J and clone size are those of that table, while D and trimming were read from the DNA. The repertoire holds a few hundred thousand clones, with 70% to 85% as singletons. This CDR3 is built from 16 residues. Germline V gene data show CDR1 as KGHSH and CDR2 as LQKENI. The trim removed 3 bases at V and 4 bases at J, leaving 9 bases unmatched. Sequenced: peripheral blood. The clonotype comes from a middle-aged woman who had recovered from COVID-19. J is TRBJ1-5 and V is TRBV18; TRBD1 agrees at 7 bases. This chain's CDR3 is CASSPGQDHVNQPQHF. For the CDR3, the DNA is TGTGCCAGCTCACCTGGACAGGACCATGTAAATCAGCCCCAGCATTTT.